Listed below are T cell receptor beta chains from one sample, sequenced in a study of blood T cells in healthy people across ages. MiXCR was run by TCRdb on the 5' RACE reads, yielding one entry per CDR3 protein. The table shows about 570,000 distinct CDR3 sequences, with approximately 27% occurring only once. Sequences were obtained from blood. The receptors stem from a woman in her 70s in good health. Both conserved end residues are trimmed from each CDR3.

TRBV6-2/TRBV6-3	TRBJ2-5	ASSYTEYQETQY
TRBV12-3/TRBV12-4	-	ASSTIAGGNNEQF
TRBV7-8	TRBJ1-6	ASSLPRDRGRPLH
TRBV6-5	-	ASSTTSGGPHEQY
TRBV24-1	TRBJ2-5	ATSDSWTSGGMGQTQY
TRBV20-1	TRBJ2-4	SASSPPNIQY
TRBV3-1	TRBJ1-2	ASSQGAGGRRVYGYT
TRBV5-1	TRBJ2-5	ASSLTPSWGAREVETQY
TRBV5-1	TRBJ1-4	ASSLLAGQGSEKLF
TRBV5-1	TRBJ2-1	ASSFGSLEQF
TRBV18	TRBJ1-1	ASSPFSPRANTEAF
TRBV15	TRBJ2-5	ATSKGKETQY
TRBV19	TRBJ2-6	ATSNRVRTSGANVLT
TRBV5-1	TRBJ1-3	VSSPQGALAGNTIY
TRBV5-1	TRBJ1-4	ASSTPRDNVKLF
TRBV6-2/TRBV6-3	TRBJ1-2	ASYQGRGVDYGYT
TRBV5-6	TRBJ2-7	ASRFRRHDSYEQY
TRBV29-1	TRBJ1-1	SAEGTGQAF
TRBV6-5	TRBJ1-1	ASSYDRGSEAF
TRBV7-2	TRBJ1-2	ASSLAGNYGYT
TRBV5-1	-	ASSLDEGQGKQY
TRBV7-8	TRBJ1-1	ASSSYLEGTEAF
TRBV12-3/TRBV12-4	TRBJ2-3	ASSLRQAGKDTQY
TRBV6-2/TRBV6-3	TRBJ2-1	ASSYRPSGAKHYNEQF
TRBV5-1	TRBJ2-1	ASSQGTLNEQF
TRBV29-1	TRBJ1-2	SVAQAGYGYT
TRBV7-2	TRBJ1-5	ASSWGSNQPQH
TRBV20-1	TRBJ2-5	NPRGGHSPETQY